The 27 T cell receptor beta chains below all came from one sample that was sequenced in a study of cytomegalovirus exposure and HLA in healthy donors. PCR was performed using 60 Vbeta and 13 Jbeta primers. The repertoire was sequenced with immunoSEQ multiplex PCR; TCRdb's copy has only in-frame clones and lacks some. Among 200,000 to 250,000 clones listed, more than 65% were seen once. What was sequenced was PBMCs. These TCRs come from a man between 18 and 35 years old in good health and CMV-seronegative.

V is TRBV30 and J is TRBJ2-7; the match to TRBD1 covers 9 bases. V trimming: 5 bases; J trimming: 5 bases; junction bases outside the gene matches: 4. This CDR3 has 12 residues. Per the germline V gene, CDR1 is GTSNPN and CDR2 is SVGIG (reference sequence). CDR3 region: CAWGTGPHEQYF. CDR3 coding DNA: TGTGCCTGGGGGACAGGGCCCCACGAGCAGTACTTC.

A few counts support this clone. The V gene is TRBV11-3, the J gene TRBJ1-2; D is perhaps TRBD1 (5 bases). The CDR3 is 16 amino acids. Germline loops: CDR1 SGHNT, CDR2 YENEEA. Deletions cut 0 bases from V and 3 bases from J, with 14 bases between. CDR3 bases: TGTGCCAGCAGCTTAGATCGACCAGGGTCTTACTATGGCTACACCTTC. Residues: CASSLDRPGSYYGYTF.

The V call is TRBV15, the J call TRBJ2-7; tentatively, D is TRBD2 (6 bases). The CDR3 spans 15 residues. Germline lookup yields CDR1 LNHNV and CDR2 YYDKDF (reference sequence). The V end lost 1 base, the J end lost 5 bases, and 15 bases lay between the germline ends. The CDR3: CATSRAPPTSDEQYF. DNA of the CDR3: TGTGCCACCAGCAGAGCGCCCCCGACTAGTGACGAGCAGTACTTC. Using reference TRBV15 and TRBJ2-7 for the parts outside the CDR3, the full variable domain is DAMVIQNPRYQVTQFGKPVTLSCSQTLNHNVMYWYQQKSSQAPKLLFHYYDKDFNNEADTPDNFQSRRPNTSFCFLDIRSPGLGDTAMYLCATSRAPPTSDEQYFGPGTRLTVT.

This clone occurred a few times. V gene TRBV15 combines with J gene TRBJ2-1, with 12 bases that match TRBD2. V shed 1 base and J 5 bases; nucleotides not matched to a gene: 9. This CDR3 is built from 18 residues. Germline-derived CDR1 and CDR2 are LNHNV and YYDKDF (reference sequence). The CDR3 loop is CATSRAPYLAGGDNEQFF. CDR3 in DNA: TGTGCCACCAGCAGAGCACCCTATCTAGCGGGAGGGGACAATGAGCAGTTCTTC.

The chain links TRBV2 to TRBJ2-1, with 7 bases lining up with TRBD2. Germline CDR1 is SNHLY and CDR2 is FYNNEI. Trimming removed 8 bases from V and 13 bases from J; junction bases left unmatched: 11. The CDR3 consists of 12 residues. CDR3 coding DNA: TGTGCCAGCCCTCCCATGACTAGCCCCCAGTTCTTC. It specifies CASPPMTSPQFF.

This sequence joins TRBV7-9 and TRBJ2-2, with TRBD2 matching 12 bases. Losses at the gene ends were 5 bases for V and 7 bases for J; bases not matched to a gene: 11. CDR3 length equals 17 residues. Germline V gene data show CDR1 as SEHNR and CDR2 as FQNEAQ (reference sequence). DNA of the CDR3: TGTGCCAGCAGCATGGGACTAGCGGGTAGCGGAGGCGGGGAGCTGTTTTTT. It yields the protein CASSMGLAGSGGGELFF.

The chain employs TRBV27 and TRBJ2-2, with D maybe TRBD2 (6 bases). Trimming pared 8 bases from V and 4 bases from J, leaving 17 bases between. Germline loops: CDR1 MNHEY, CDR2 SMNVEV (reference sequence). CDR3 length: 15 residues. In DNA, the CDR3 is TGTGCCAGCGTAAAGGAGGGCTTCGGCACCGGGGAGCTGTTTTTT. As protein: CASVKEGFGTGELFF.

The rearrangement uses TRBV2 and TRBJ2-5; 7 bases align to TRBD1. TRBJ2-7 explains the end of the DNA better; the J call may be wrong. The CDR3 spans 12 residues. Germline CDR1 SNHLY, CDR2 FYNNEI. This CDR3 is CASRDRAYEQYF. The CDR3 DNA sequence: TGTGCCAGCAGAGACAGGGCGTACGAGCAGTACTTC.

There are a few counts of this clone. The chain uses TRBV7-9 and TRBJ2-1; 8 bases align to TRBD1. With 5 bases clipped from V and 15 bases from J, the junction kept 9 bases outside the gene matches. This CDR3 has 12 amino acids. From germline, CDR1 is SEHNR and CDR2 FQNEAQ (reference sequence). The CDR3 DNA follows: TGTGCCAGCAGCCTACCGGGACAGGCCTCGTTCTTC. This codes for CASSLPGQASFF.

This chain joins TRBV2 and TRBJ2-5; possibly TRBD2 for D (6 bases). Germline V CDR1 and CDR2: SNHLY, FYNNEI. The CDR3 totals 15 residues. V lost 6 bases, J lost 5 bases, and 19 bases lay in between. The CDR3 bases are TGTGCCAGCAGCACCCGGGGCGGGGCAGGGGAGACCCAGTACTTC. Translating it yields CASSTRGGAGETQYF.

The chain couples TRBV29-1 to TRBJ1-1; tentatively, D is TRBD1 (5 bases). V lost 3 bases and J 4 bases, leaving 12 bases between the germline ends. The length of the CDR3 is 13 residues. Germline V gene sequence: CDR1 SQVTM, CDR2 ANQGSEA. This CDR3 is CSVEWQGGTEAFF. The DNA of the CDR3 is TGCAGCGTTGAGTGGCAGGGCGGCACTGAAGCTTTCTTT.

V and J are TRBV4-1 and TRBJ2-7; tentative D call: TRBD1 (7 bases). The CDR3 has 14 residues. The V gene lost 1 base and the J gene lost 3 bases, with 10 bases spanning the gap. Germline assignment: CDR1 MGHRA and CDR2 YSYEKL. CDR3 sequence: CASSQAQGGYEQYF. The CDR3 nucleotides are TGCGCCAGCAGCCAAGCCCAGGGGGGCTACGAGCAGTACTTC.

This chain uses TRBV7-9 with TRBJ2-7; 9 positions agree with TRBD1. In germline, CDR1 is SEHNR, CDR2 FQNEAQ (reference sequence). CDR3 length equals 15 residues. V shed 2 bases and J 3 bases; nucleotides not matched to a gene: 5. DNA of the CDR3: TGTGCCAGCAGCTTAAGGGGACAGGGAATCTACGAGCAGTACTTC. The encoded protein is CASSLRGQGIYEQYF. Full variable domain (remainder filled in from reference TRBV7-9 and TRBJ2-7): DTGVSQNPRHKITKRGQNVTFRCDPISEHNRLYWYRQTLGQGPEFLTYFQNEAQLEKSRLLSDRFSAERPKGSFSTLEIQRTEQGDSAMYLCASSLRGQGIYEQYFGPGTRLTVT.

The chain couples TRBV11-2 to TRBJ2-5; 14 nucleotides agree with TRBD2. The DNA end is a closer match to TRBJ2-7, so the J assignment may be wrong. The germline gives CDR1 SGHAT, CDR2 FQNNGV. The CDR3 is 15 residues long. CDR3 region: CASSGVGLAGDEQYF. The DNA for the CDR3 is TGTGCCAGCAGCGGGGTGGGACTAGCGGGAGACGAGCAGTACTTC.

This clone was seen only a few times. The chain has TRBV15 and TRBJ1-2; TRBD1 matches 7 bases. CDR1 and CDR2 (germline): LNHNV, YYDKDF (reference sequence). The CDR3 sequence is 16 residues long. The trim removed 1 base at V and 4 bases at J, leaving 9 bases unmatched. In nucleotides, the CDR3 is TGTGCCACCAGCAGAGGCAGCCCGGGACAGTCCTATGGCTACACCTTC. Protein product: CATSRGSPGQSYGYTF.

Only a few counts were recorded for this clone. V usage is TRBV7-9 and J usage is TRBJ2-3; no firm D call. Looked up from germline, CDR1 is SEHNR and CDR2 is FQNEAQ (reference sequence). V was clipped by 0 bases and J by 6 bases, with 4 bases between them. The CDR3 consists of 12 residues. In DNA, the CDR3 is TGTGCCAGCAGCTTAGCTCTCGATACGCAGTATTTT. It specifies CASSLALDTQYF.

The gene calls are TRBV7-9 and TRBJ2-7; D is undetermined. Germline V CDR1 and CDR2: SEHNR, FQNEAQ (reference sequence). The CDR3 is made up of 13 amino acids. Trimming removed 3 bases at V and 4 bases at J, with 10 bases between. This CDR3 reads CASSFGYSYEQYF. DNA of the CDR3: TGTGCCAGCAGCTTCGGGTATTCGTACGAGCAGTACTTC.

This chain uses TRBV11-2 with TRBJ2-7; TRBD2 matches 15 bases. Per germline, CDR1 SGHAT and CDR2 FQNNGV. V gave up 5 bases and J gave up 2 bases; unmatched junction bases: 4. The CDR3 is made up of 16 amino acids. CDR3 sequence reads: CASSPWTSGRAYEQYF. The DNA of the CDR3 is TGTGCCAGCAGCCCTTGGACTAGCGGGAGGGCCTACGAGCAGTACTTC.

The V and J genes are TRBV2 and TRBJ2-3, with TRBD2 matching over 14 bases. The CDR3 spans 16 residues. The germline gives CDR1 SNHLY, CDR2 FYNNEI. V was clipped by 6 bases and J by 6 bases; unmatched bases: 8. Here the CDR3 DNA reads TGTGCCAGCAGAAGGGGACTAGCGGGAGAGATGGATACGCAGTATTTT. The encoded protein is CASRRGLAGEMDTQYF.

The chain links TRBV27 to TRBJ2-7; the match to TRBD1 covers 11 bases. Trimming at V came to 8 bases and at J to 3 bases, leaving 6 bases not matched to a gene. The CDR3 is 14 amino acids. Germline CDR1 and CDR2: MNHEY and SMNVEV (reference sequence). The CDR3 sequence: CASGGGTGGYEQYF. As DNA, the CDR3 is TGTGCCAGCGGCGGCGGGACAGGGGGCTACGAGCAGTACTTC.

The V and J genes are TRBV5-1 and TRBJ1-1; D unresolved. Trimming shortened V by 0 bases and J by 1 base, and 7 bases separated the two germline ends. CDR3 size: 14 residues. Germline CDR1 and CDR2: SGHRS and YFSETQ. CDR3 amino acids: CASSLAPGNTEAFF. The CDR3 DNA reads as TGCGCCAGCAGCTTGGCCCCGGGGAACACTGAAGCTTTCTTT.

The chain uses TRBV7-2 and TRBJ1-6, with a possible D match to TRBD1 (6 bases). Germline V gives CDR1 SGHTA, CDR2 FQGNSA. The V end was cut by 5 bases, the J end by 7 bases, with 12 bases between. The length of the CDR3 is 14 residues. CDR3 protein: CASSPQGGNSPLHF. The CDR3 DNA is TGTGCCAGCAGCCCACAGGGAGGGAATTCACCCCTCCACTTT. Filled out from reference TRBV7-2 and TRBJ1-6, the complete variable domain reads GAGVSQSPSNKVTEKGKDVELRCDPISGHTALYWYRQSLGQGLEFLIYFQGNSAPDKSGLPSDRFSAERTGGSVSTLTIQRTQQEDSAVYLCASSPQGGNSPLHFGNGTRLTVT.

V gene TRBV2 combines with J gene TRBJ2-1; maybe TRBD1 (6 bases). Germline lookup yields CDR1 SNHLY and CDR2 FYNNEI. Deletions cut 10 bases from V and 0 bases from J, with 13 bases between. This CDR3 has 14 amino acids. The CDR3 DNA is TGTGCCACGCCTGGACAGAGCTCCTACAATGAGCAGTTCTTC. It specifies CATPGQSSYNEQFF.

As regards this clone: This sample includes further DNA sequences coding for the same CDR3. This chain uses TRBV30 with TRBJ2-7; possibly TRBD2 for D (5 bases). Deletions cut 2 bases from V and 5 bases from J, with 10 bases between. The CDR3 is 12 amino acids. Germline V gives CDR1 GTSNPN, CDR2 SVGIG (reference sequence). Here the CDR3 reads CAWSTSGNEQYF. CDR3 sequence (DNA): TGTGCCTGGAGTACGTCGGGGAACGAGCAGTACTTC. The whole variable domain, remainder taken from reference TRBV30 and TRBJ2-7, is SQTIHQWPATLVQPVGSPLSLECTVEGTSNPNLYWYRQAAGRGLQLLFYSVGIGQISSEVPQNLSASRPQDRQFILSSKKLLLSDSGFYLCAWSTSGNEQYFGPGTRLTVT.

This clone has only one observation. V and J are TRBV2 and TRBJ2-4, with 10 bases that match TRBD1. Trimming removed 8 bases from V and 6 bases from J; junction bases left unmatched: 4. Germline V CDR1 and CDR2: SNHLY, FYNNEI. The CDR3 covers 13 residues. CDR3 protein: CASDRDRGNIQYF. The DNA of the CDR3 is TGTGCCAGCGACCGGGACAGGGGAAACATTCAGTACTTC.

To note about this clone: Other DNA sequences from this sample encode an identical CDR3 as well. The chain uses TRBV5-1 and TRBJ2-7, with D possibly TRBD2 on 5 matching bases. The CDR3 contains 13 residues. With 0 bases removed from V and 3 bases from J, the gap between germline ends came to 7 bases. Germline CDR1 and CDR2: SGHRS and YFSETQ. This chain's CDR3 is CASSLDGNYEQYF. The CDR3 DNA is TGCGCCAGCAGCTTGGACGGGAACTACGAGCAGTACTTC.

CDR3 protein: CAGPGQGLNDEQFF. CDR3 bases: TGTGCCGGCCCTGGACAGGGACTTAACGATGAGCAGTTCTTC. The chain employs TRBV30 and TRBJ2-1; 8 nucleotides match TRBD1. V lost 8 bases to trimming and J lost 8 bases; unmatched junction nucleotides: 14. The CDR3 totals 14 residues. The V gene's germline CDR1 is GTSNPN and CDR2 SVGIG (reference sequence).